This TCR beta chain was identified in a study of cytomegalovirus exposure and HLA in healthy donors. About the research overall: HLA-typed donors were the source of around 77 million unique TCRs held in an early data release.

As concerns this clone: Its antigen is still unknown.

Trimming stripped 6 bases from V and 3 bases from J, with 15 bases between. Germline assignment: CDR1 ENHRY and CDR2 SYGVKD. The CDR3 length is 14 residues. Overall study results and limits: HLA alleles showed associations with about 17,000 TCR beta sequences in a later analysis, at a 0.05 false discovery rate. Cytomegalovirus status was reportedly diagnosed by the classifier with high sensitivity and specificity. Prior analysis indicated that the majority of TCR beta V segments exhibited productivity approximately 90% or approximately 30% of the time.

Amplification used 60 Vbeta primers and 13 Jbeta primers. Repertoires were generated with immunoSEQ multiplex PCR, while TCRdb's copy carries only in-frame clones and drops some. Of some 100,000 clones listed, 76% are singletons. Sequencing was performed on PBMCs. The rearrangement joins TRBV10-3 to TRBJ2-7, with D tentatively TRBD2 (6 bases). This TCR came from a woman in her forties or fifties in good health and CMV-seropositive. CDR3 in amino acids: CAIRTLEGNYEQYF. CDR3 coding DNA: TGTGCCATCAGAACTTTGGAGGGGAACTACGAGCAGTACTTC.